Given below is one T cell receptor (beta chain) in context. This record comes from a study of long-term antiretroviral therapy in people with HIV. At the survey level, the v3.0 immunoSEQ assay was run. The method was immunoSEQ multiplex PCR; TCRdb's version includes in-frame clones alone and lacks a portion of them. The table has 14,000 or so clones, roughly 82% seen once. The CDR3 sequence is 16 residues long. Germline CDR1 is SGHTS and CDR2 is YDEGEE. V lost 4 bases to trimming and J lost 5 bases; unmatched junction nucleotides: 14. The chain is built from TRBV5-8 and TRBJ2-5; the match to TRBD2 covers 7 bases. Sequences were derived from unsorted PBMCs, sampled 0.4 years after starting antiretroviral therapy. The receptor comes from a man in his thirties or forties with HIV. CDR3 nucleotides: TGTGCCAGCAGCCCCTGGGCTGGCGGGGGTCTGGAGACCCAGTACTTC. Translating gives CASSPWAGGGLETQYF.